The clone carrying this T cell receptor beta chain was seen repeatedly, ten times or more. The data belong to a study of neurological immune-mediated disorders. The cDNA was generated by 5'RACE with 10-nucleotide random UMIs. TCRdb itself ran the 5' RACE reads through MiXCR, one entry per CDR3 protein. The data contain over 25,000 distinct CDR3 sequences, roughly a quarter of them seen just once; the ten biggest clones take up 30%. This CDR3 is 13 amino acids long. The V and J ends lost 3 bases and 10 bases respectively, with 15 bases between them. Germline CDR1 reads KGHSH; CDR2 reads LQKENI. The sample was CD4+ T cells from blood. The sequence came from a man in his fifties with HTLV-1-associated myelopathy (HAM/TSP). The chain joins TRBV18 to TRBJ1-1; maybe TRBD1 (5 bases). CDR3 sequence: CASSPSDSRGAFF. DNA for the CDR3: TGTGCCAGCTCACCCTCCGACAGCCGTGGAGCTTTCTTT.